This T cell receptor (beta chain) was sequenced for a study of shared clonotypes between healthy human individuals. Study details: Used for every donor were three CD4 naive, three CD4 memory, two CD8 naive and one CD8 memory plate.

Here immunoSEQ multiplex PCR was the method, and the copy in TCRdb shows in-frame clones only, minus some. Of over 800,000 clones in the sample, 92% were seen once. Germline loops: CDR1 SGHAT, CDR2 FQDESV (reference sequence). Trimming stripped 5 bases from V and 7 bases from J, with 12 bases between. The CDR3 totals 13 residues. CD8 cells classed as naive were CD45RO-negative and positively selected for CCR7, excluding terminally differentiated effector memory CD45RA+ cells. All donors qualified as healthy HIV-negative adults and had experienced no recent acute infections or vaccinations. Caucasian adults residing in Nashville, Tennessee made up all the donors.

This rearrangement joins TRBV11-1 to TRBJ2-1; D is perhaps TRBD1 (5 bases). Material: naive CD8+ T cells sorted from blood. This TCR was recovered from a man aged 25-45 years in good health. The CDR3: CASSPTTENEQFF. CDR3 sequence (DNA): TGTGCCAGCAGCCCTACGACAGAAAATGAGCAGTTCTTC.